The T cell receptor (beta chain) described here comes from a study of cytomegalovirus exposure and HLA in healthy donors. The CDR3 length is 16 residues. The germline V gene has CDR1 LGHNA and CDR2 YSLEER. J lost 4 bases, V lost 4 bases, and 6 bases had no gene match. Whole-study findings and limits: A cluster of highly shared sequence variants was likely a sequencing artifact. Researchers reportedly found TCR beta sequences accurately predicted most subjects' HLA-A and HLA-B alleles. A later analysis found common viral pathogens apparently linked to several of the most significant clusters.

Though probably carrying unrecorded immune exposures, donors were nominally healthy at sampling. PCR amplification relied on 60 Vbeta primers (plus 13 Jbeta primers). This table comes from immunoSEQ multiplex PCR, and its TCRdb copy is limited to in-frame clones, with some not included. Among roughly 200,000 clones listed, 82% were seen once. This clone was found a few times. Its antigen is not known. The sequenced sample was PBMCs. V and J are TRBV4-3 and TRBJ2-1; 11 nucleotides line up with TRBD2. The clonotype was recovered from a woman in her forties or fifties in good health and CMV-seronegative. Here the CDR3 reads CASSRTTSGDYNEQFF. CDR3 sequence (DNA): TGCGCCAGCAGCCGTACGACTAGCGGGGATTACAATGAGCAGTTCTTC.